One sample yielded the 24 T cell receptor beta chains listed below, sequenced in a study of blood T cell repertoires in COVID-19. Measured with immunoSEQ multiplex PCR; TCRdb has only the in-frame clones, and not every one. Among approximately 180,000 clones listed, approximately 85% were seen once. Specimen: peripheral blood. All receptors derive from a woman of 80 years or more with acute or convalescent COVID-19.

V gene TRBV7-9 combines with J gene TRBJ1-1, with D perhaps TRBD1 (5 bases). The CDR3 contains 13 residues. Germline CDR1 reads SEHNR; CDR2 reads FQNEAQ (reference sequence). Between the trimmed V and J ends, which lost 5 bases and 7 bases, there was a span of 14 bases. The CDR3 here is CASSGAPFFEAFF. The DNA of the CDR3 is TGTGCCAGCAGCGGGGCCCCTTTTTTTGAAGCTTTCTTT. The whole variable domain, remainder taken from reference TRBV7-9 and TRBJ1-1, is DTGVSQNPRHKITKRGQNVTFRCDPISEHNRLYWYRQTLGQGPEFLTYFQNEAQLEKSRLLSDRFSAERPKGSFSTLEIQRTEQGDSAMYLCASSGAPFFEAFFGQGTRLTVV.

DNA for the CDR3: TGTGCCACCAGCAGAGCACTAGCGGGGGGGCCGGATACGCAGTATTTT. Protein product: CATSRALAGGPDTQYF. This chain uses TRBV15 with TRBJ2-3, with 13 bases aligning to TRBD2. The CDR3 spans 16 residues. Unmatched junction bases numbered 4, after V lost 1 base and J lost 6 bases. CDR1 LNHNV and CDR2 YYDKDF come from the germline V gene (reference sequence).

CDR3 sequence (DNA): TGTGCCACCTTCTCAGGGGTGGACACTGAAGCTTTCTTT. This codes for CATFSGVDTEAFF. The chain combines TRBV6-5 with TRBJ1-1; D is possibly TRBD1 (6 bases). The germline gives CDR1 MNHEY, CDR2 SVGAGI. The V end was cut by 10 bases, the J end by 3 bases, with 15 bases between. The CDR3 has 13 residues.

The chain uses TRBV6-5 and TRBJ1-1; D remains unclear. Germline values: CDR1 MNHEY, CDR2 SVGAGI. Trimming took 6 bases from V and 4 from J, leaving 12 bases between them. This CDR3 has 13 residues. The CDR3 DNA is TGTGCCAGCAGGCCTCCGGGGAGCACTGAAGCTTTCTTT. It translates to CASRPPGSTEAFF.

The rearrangement joins TRBV2 to TRBJ2-5, with 7 bases fitting TRBD2. The CDR3 spans 13 residues. CDR1 SNHLY and CDR2 FYNNEI come from the germline V gene. J lost 5 bases, V lost 5 bases, and 5 bases had no gene match. The CDR3 loop is CASSYRTRETQYF. The CDR3, as DNA: TGTGCCAGCAGTTACCGGACTAGGGAGACCCAGTACTTC.

The chain employs TRBV11-2 and TRBJ2-7, with D possibly being TRBD2 (5 bases). Germline-derived CDR1 and CDR2 are SGHAT and FQNNGV. V was clipped by 3 bases and J by 0 bases, with 12 bases between them. CDR3 length: 15 residues. This CDR3 reads CASSLRGRASYEQYF. CDR3 bases: TGTGCCAGCAGCTTGCGAGGGCGGGCCTCCTACGAGCAGTACTTC.

The chain has TRBV3-1 (or the pseudogene TRBV3-2) and TRBJ1-1, with no clear D. The germline CDR1 and CDR2 sequences are LGHDT and YNNKEL (reference sequence). With 2 bases removed from V and 9 bases from J, the gap between germline ends came to 13 bases. The CDR3 length is 13 residues. DNA of the CDR3: TGTGCCAGCAGCCAAACATCGGGTCGCCAAGCTTTCTTT. It codes for CASSQTSGRQAFF.

The chain combines TRBV4-2 with TRBJ1-2; D might be TRBD1 (6 bases). Germline V gene data show CDR1 as LGHNA and CDR2 as YNFKEQ. The V end was cut by 1 base, the J end by 4 bases, with 16 bases between. The CDR3 has 16 residues. The CDR3 DNA reads TGTGCCAGCAGCCAAGGCCAGGGCAGGGGTCCCTATGGCTACACCTTC. Encoded protein: CASSQGQGRGPYGYTF.

CDR3 loop: CAISEKGAGNSPLHF. CDR3 sequence (DNA): TGTGCCATCAGTGAGAAAGGGGCCGGGAATTCACCCCTCCACTTT. The chain recombines TRBV10-3 with TRBJ1-6; D may be TRBD1 (5 bases). The CDR3 consists of 15 residues. V lost 2 bases and J lost 7, with 12 bases in between. Germline-derived CDR1 and CDR2 are ENHRY and SYGVKD.

The chain links TRBV5-1 to TRBJ2-3; 11 positions agree with TRBD2. The CDR3 contains 16 residues. CDR1 is SGHRS and CDR2 is YFSETQ in the germline V gene. The V segment lost 2 bases and the J segment 5 bases; nucleotides outside the gene matches: 7. This CDR3 reads CASSFSGGARGDTQYF. The CDR3 coding sequence is TGCGCCAGCAGCTTTAGCGGGGGGGCCCGGGGAGATACGCAGTATTTT.

The chain combines TRBV30 with TRBJ2-7, with 9 bases aligning to TRBD1. The V and J ends lost 6 bases and 7 bases, in that order; junction bases with no gene match: 16. The V gene's germline CDR1 is GTSNPN and CDR2 SVGIG (reference sequence). This CDR3 has 15 amino acids. CDR3 in amino acids: CACSKETGGSREQYF. Here the CDR3 DNA reads TGTGCCTGTAGTAAAGAGACAGGGGGATCGCGGGAGCAGTACTTC.

The CDR3 nucleotides read TGCGCCAGCAGCTGGACTAGCGGGAACGTTGATGAGCAGTTCTTC. Protein sequence: CASSWTSGNVDEQFF. The V and J genes are TRBV5-1 and TRBJ2-1; 12 nucleotides line up with TRBD2. CDR1 SGHRS and CDR2 YFSETQ come from the germline V gene. V gave up 3 bases and J gave up 8 bases; unmatched junction bases: 6. The CDR3 consists of 15 residues. Full variable domain (missing parts from reference TRBV5-1 and TRBJ2-1): KAGVTQTPRYLIKTRGQQVTLSCSPISGHRSVSWYQQTPGQGLQFLFEYFSETQRNKGNFPGRFSGRQFSNSRSEMNVSTLELGDSALYLCASSWTSGNVDEQFFGPGTRLTVL.

J is TRBJ2-1 and V is TRBV7-2; 8 bases are a match to TRBD1. The CDR3 spans 12 residues. The junction had 1 base not matched to a gene; V was cut back by 3 bases and J by 9 bases. Germline lookup yields CDR1 SGHTA and CDR2 FQGNSA. CDR3: CASSLQGAEQFF. CDR3 DNA sequence: TGTGCCAGCAGCTTGCAGGGGGCTGAGCAGTTCTTC.

The chain's CDR3 is CASSGQGRRISTDTQYF. In DNA, the CDR3 is TGTGCCAGCAGTGGCCAGGGTAGGCGGATCTCCACAGATACGCAGTATTTT. The genes are TRBV25-1 and TRBJ2-3; D is perhaps TRBD1 (5 bases). This CDR3 has 17 residues. V gave up 4 bases and J gave up 2 bases, with 19 bases separating them. Germline V gene data show CDR1 as MGHDK and CDR2 as SYGVNS.

The V and J genes are TRBV3-1 (or the pseudogene TRBV3-2) and TRBJ2-5; TRBD2 aligns across 10 bases. With 2 bases clipped from V and 0 bases from J, the junction kept 0 bases outside the gene matches. CDR1 and CDR2 (germline): LGHDT, YNNKEL (reference sequence). CDR3 length: 15 amino acids. CDR3 coding DNA: TGTGCCAGCAGCCAACTAGCGGGGGACCAAGAGACCCAGTACTTC. Its translation is CASSQLAGDQETQYF.

This clone was seen more than once but under ten times. The chain employs TRBV24-1 and TRBJ2-2; 13 nucleotides match TRBD2. With V trimmed by 10 bases and J by 4 bases, 2 bases remained unmatched. In germline, CDR1 is KGHDR, CDR2 SFDVKD. The CDR3 extends over 14 amino acids. The DNA for the CDR3 is TGTGCCACAGGACTAGCGGGGGTCACCGGGGAGCTGTTTTTT. It specifies CATGLAGVTGELFF.

J is TRBJ1-5 and V is TRBV4-1; a weak D match, TRBD1 (5 bases). CDR1 MGHRA and CDR2 YSYEKL come from the germline V gene. V shed 1 base and J shed 8 bases, with 15 bases lying between them. This CDR3 has 15 residues. DNA of the CDR3: TGCGCCAGCAGCCAAGCCGATCAGGGAGGGGAGCCCCAGCATTTT. Amino acid sequence: CASSQADQGGEPQHF.

This CDR3 reads CASSQAYRGRDGYTF. The CDR3 DNA reads TGTGCCAGCAGCCAAGCATACAGGGGGCGTGATGGCTACACCTTC. The V call is TRBV3-1 (or the pseudogene TRBV3-2), the J call TRBJ1-2; 9 bases match TRBD1. Trimming took 1 base from V and 6 from J; bases not matched to a gene: 6. The CDR3 totals 15 residues. Germline-derived CDR1 and CDR2 are LGHDT and YNNKEL (reference sequence).

The rearrangement links TRBV4-2 to TRBJ1-5; D perhaps matches TRBD1 (6 bases). The CDR3 is 16 amino acids. V was trimmed by 0 bases and J by 6 bases, leaving 15 bases between them. Germline V gene data show CDR1 as LGHNA and CDR2 as YNFKEQ. As DNA, the CDR3 is TGTGCCAGCAGCCAAGATCAGGGGAGTTTGGTTCAGCCCCAGCATTTT. Amino acids: CASSQDQGSLVQPQHF.

The chain carries TRBV19 and TRBJ2-5; TRBD1 matches at 8 bases. Germline CDR1 and CDR2: LNHDA and SQIVND (reference sequence). CDR3 length: 17 residues. J lost 5 bases, V lost 0 bases, and 11 bases had no gene match. The CDR3 DNA reads TGTGCCAGTAGTATAGATACCCCAGGGGGCCTGGGGGAGACCCAGTACTTC. Translation: CASSIDTPGGLGETQYF.

The rearrangement links TRBV11-1 to TRBJ2-7; 9 nucleotides align to TRBD2. V lost 5 bases, J lost 3 bases, and 11 bases stayed unmatched. The length of the CDR3 is 16 residues. Germline-derived CDR1 and CDR2 are SGHAT and FQDESV (reference sequence). The CDR3 region is CASSPERLAGIYEQYF. The CDR3 region has the DNA TGTGCCAGCAGCCCTGAGCGGCTAGCGGGAATCTACGAGCAGTACTTC.

The V call is TRBV5-5, the J call TRBJ2-1; 13 positions match TRBD2. Germline V gene sequence: CDR1 SGHKS, CDR2 YYEKEE (reference sequence). The junction had 6 bases not matched to a gene; V was cut back by 2 bases and J by 10 bases. CDR3 length: 15 amino acids. The CDR3 is CASSLGTSGMDEQFF. The DNA for the CDR3 is TGTGCCAGCAGCTTAGGGACTAGCGGGATGGACGAGCAGTTCTTC.

V and J are TRBV27 and TRBJ2-3; perhaps TRBD2 as D (6 bases). The ends were cut back, 2 bases at V and 1 base at J, with 13 bases in the middle. This CDR3 is built from 16 residues. Germline lookup yields CDR1 MNHEY and CDR2 SMNVEV (reference sequence). The CDR3 reads CASSLRGALGTDTQYF. DNA of the CDR3: TGTGCCAGCAGTTTACGCGGGGCCCTCGGCACAGATACGCAGTATTTT.

Only one count was recorded for this clone. The V gene is TRBV6-2 or TRBV6-3, the J gene TRBJ1-5; tentatively, D is TRBD1 (6 bases). CDR1 is MNHEY and CDR2 is SVGEGT in the germline V gene. CDR3 length: 14 amino acids. Trimming removed 6 bases from V and 6 bases from J, with 15 bases in between. The CDR3 bases are TGTGCCAGCAGCACCGGACAGTCAGTTCAGCCCCAGCATTTT. Its protein product is CASSTGQSVQPQHF.